The 6 T cell receptor beta chains reported below all come from one sample, sequenced in a study of vaccination effects on CD4 cells after COVID-19 (dated by TCRdb to between 2021 and 2024). Library preparation employed the immunoSEQ multiplex PCR assay. The table comes from immuneACCESS by way of TCRdb, which keeps in-frame sequences with V and J called. Part of the clones is missing from these tables; in studies checked, under half for an unresolved V gene and the rest for unknown reasons. Counted in this sample were 20,000 to 25,000 clones; less than 85% of them appeared once. 35% to 40% of the sample is in the top ten clones. These receptors' antigens are unknown. To identify antigen-specific CD4+ T cell clonotypes by their expansion, the ViraFEST assay first stimulated PBMC with viral peptide pools and then applied TCR sequencing. After more than 9 days of culture, CD4+ T cells were isolated with the EasySep CD4+ T cell isolation kit. Convalescent patients had PCR-confirmed SARS-CoV-2 infection between March and December 2020, before Alpha, Beta and Delta variants emerged in the United States.

Source: CD4+ T cells from PBMCs cultured with a peptide pool, taken before COVID-19 vaccination. The receptors were gathered from a human donor who had a prior SARS-CoV-2 infection.

This clone has just a few counts. J is TRBJ1-1 and V is TRBV29-1, with D possibly TRBD1 on 6 matching bases. The CDR3 is 12 amino acids. Germline V gene sequence: CDR1 SQVTM, CDR2 ANQGSEA. V dropped 7 bases and J dropped 1 base, with 10 bases sitting between them. This CDR3 is CSAGTQNTEAFF. CDR3 DNA: TGCAGCGCCGGGACACAGAACACTGAAGCTTTCTTT.

This rearrangement joins TRBV7-6 to TRBJ1-5; 8 bases are shared with TRBD1. The CDR3 runs to 14 residues. The germline CDR1 and CDR2 sequences are SGHVS and FNYEAQ. Trimming removed 5 bases from V and 9 bases from J; junction bases left unmatched: 9. The CDR3 DNA follows: TGTGCCAGCAGCCCAGACAGGGGAGTTTGGCCCCAGCATTTT. Its translation is CASSPDRGVWPQHF.

The chain links TRBV5-6 to TRBJ2-7; TRBD1 aligns across 11 bases. Germline values: CDR1 SGHDT, CDR2 YYEEEE. With 4 bases clipped from V and 2 bases from J, the junction kept 2 bases outside the gene matches. The CDR3 is made up of 14 amino acids. In DNA form, the CDR3 reads TGTGCCAGCAGCCTGGGACAGGGGGCCTACGAGCAGTACTTC. This codes for CASSLGQGAYEQYF.

V is TRBV2 and J is TRBJ2-3; no reliable D call. In germline, CDR1 is SNHLY, CDR2 FYNNEI. The germline V and J ends were trimmed by 2 bases and 2 bases, with 5 bases remaining between them. There are 13 residues in the CDR3. DNA of the CDR3: TGTGCCAGCAGTGAACCGTTCACAGATACGCAGTATTTT. It encodes CASSEPFTDTQYF.

There are a few counts of this clone. The J gene is TRBJ2-2, the V gene TRBV7-3; tentative D call: TRBD1 (6 bases). V lost 5 bases, J lost 0 bases, and 13 bases lay in between. The CDR3 spans 16 residues. The germline V gene has CDR1 SGHTA and CDR2 FQGTGA. CDR3 in amino acids: CASSADSPANTGELFF. CDR3 coding DNA: TGTGCCAGCAGCGCGGACAGCCCCGCGAACACCGGGGAGCTGTTTTTT.

The chain recombines TRBV12-3 or TRBV12-4 with TRBJ2-5; D not certain. V was pared by 6 bases and J by 4 bases, with 12 bases between. CDR3 length equals 13 residues. The CDR3 region has the DNA TGTGCCAGCAGCCCTATCAGGCCAGAGACCCAGTACTTC. The encoded protein is CASSPIRPETQYF.